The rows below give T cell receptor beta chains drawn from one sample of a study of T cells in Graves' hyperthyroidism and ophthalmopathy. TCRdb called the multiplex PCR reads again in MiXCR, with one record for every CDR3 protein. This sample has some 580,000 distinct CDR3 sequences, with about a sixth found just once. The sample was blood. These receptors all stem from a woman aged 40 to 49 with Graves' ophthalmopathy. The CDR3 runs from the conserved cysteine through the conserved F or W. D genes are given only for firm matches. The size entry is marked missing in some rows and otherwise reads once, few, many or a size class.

cdr3_nt: TGTGCCTGGAGTGTACTCCCAGGGGGTCCTGGAAACACCATATATTTT; cdr3_aa: CAWSVLPGGPGNTIYF; clone_size: many; j_call: TRBJ1-3; d_call: TRBD1; v_call: TRBV30
cdr3_nt: TGTGCCAGCAGGACCGACAGCCCGGAGACCCAGTACTTC; cdr3_aa: CASRTDSPETQYF; clone_size: -; j_call: TRBJ2-5; d_call: -; v_call: TRBV2
cdr3_nt: TGTGCCTCCAGGGGACACGGAAGCAATCAGCCCCAGCATTTT; cdr3_aa: CASRGHGSNQPQHF; clone_size: -; j_call: TRBJ1-5; d_call: -; v_call: TRBV27
cdr3_nt: TGCGCCAGCAGCCTCCCTGCCCAGGGGGCAGGAAACACCATATATTTT; cdr3_aa: CASSLPAQGAGNTIYF; clone_size: -; j_call: TRBJ1-3; d_call: TRBD1; v_call: TRBV5-1
cdr3_nt: TGTGCCAGCAGTGAAGTTCTATGGACTAGGGACAATGAGCAGTTCTTC; cdr3_aa: CASSEVLWTRDNEQFF; clone_size: many; j_call: TRBJ2-1; d_call: TRBD2; v_call: TRBV2
cdr3_nt: TGTGCCAGCAGCCAACAAGTGGGGGTCCCTCGGGAGCTGTTTTTT; cdr3_aa: CASSQQVGVPRELFF; clone_size: few; j_call: TRBJ2-2; d_call: -; v_call: TRBV16
cdr3_nt: TGCAGTGCTAAGACCGGGATTTGGGAGTTCTTC; cdr3_aa: CSAKTGIWEFF; clone_size: many; j_call: TRBJ2-1; d_call: -; v_call: TRBV20-1
cdr3_nt: TGTGCCAGCAGCCAGCAGTTTGATACGCAGTATTTT; cdr3_aa: CASSQQFDTQYF; clone_size: many; j_call: TRBJ2-3; d_call: -; v_call: TRBV3-1
cdr3_nt: TGTGCCAGCACTCGGGACACCGCCCAAGAGACCCAGTACTTC; cdr3_aa: CASTRDTAQETQYF; clone_size: many; j_call: TRBJ2-5; d_call: -; v_call: TRBV2
cdr3_nt: TGTGCCAGCAGCGCCACTAGCGGGGGGGATACAGATACGCAGTATTTT; cdr3_aa: CASSATSGGDTDTQYF; clone_size: -; j_call: TRBJ2-3; d_call: TRBD2; v_call: TRBV7-9
cdr3_nt: TGTGCCAGCAGCCAAGAAACAGGGAGGGGCGAGCAGTACTTC; cdr3_aa: CASSQETGRGEQYF; clone_size: many; j_call: TRBJ2-7; d_call: -; v_call: TRBV3-1
cdr3_nt: TGCAGTCTTACAGGGAATGGAAACACCATATATTTT; cdr3_aa: CSLTGNGNTIYF; clone_size: -; j_call: TRBJ1-3; d_call: -; v_call: TRBV20-1
cdr3_nt: TGTGCCAGCAGCCCCCGGGACATATATTCACCCCTCCACTTT; cdr3_aa: CASSPRDIYSPLHF; clone_size: -; j_call: TRBJ1-6; d_call: -; v_call: TRBV12-3/TRBV12-4
cdr3_nt: TGTGCCAGCAGCCAGACTAGCGGCACAGATACGCAGTATTTT; cdr3_aa: CASSQTSGTDTQYF; clone_size: many; j_call: TRBJ2-3; d_call: TRBD2; v_call: TRBV3-1
cdr3_nt: TGTGCCAGCAGCCAAGGGGCTTATAAGCAGTTCTTC; cdr3_aa: CASSQGAYKQFF; clone_size: few; j_call: TRBJ2-1; d_call: -; v_call: TRBV12-3/TRBV12-4